The source of this TCR beta chain is a study of T cells after yellow fever vaccination. Findings and limits, study-wide: Clones from primary vaccination mostly reappeared after the booster (around 96% CD4, about 85% CD8).

With 5 bases removed from V and 6 bases from J, the gap between germline ends came to 20 bases. The CDR3 is 15 amino acids. Germline CDR1 reads MNHNY; CDR2 reads SVGAGI (reference sequence). On this clonotype itself: Antigen specificity is unknown.

TCRdb reprocessed the 5' RACE reads via MiXCR and lists one record per CDR3 protein. This sample carries a few hundred thousand distinct CDR3 sequences, around 8.6% of them seen once, and the ten largest clones take approximately 3.3%. This rearrangement joins TRBV6-6 to TRBJ2-7; the D call may be TRBD1 or TRBD2 (5 bases each). The TCR was taken from a man between 18 and 29 years old who received the YFV17D yellow fever vaccine. The sequencing here drew on CD4+ T cells sorted from PBMCs, taken 5 days after the yellow fever booster vaccination. The CDR3 DNA reads TGTGCCAGCAGTACCCCGGACGGGACGTTGAGCGAGCAGTACTTC. This sequence encodes CASSTPDGTLSEQYF.